The source of this T cell receptor beta chain is a study of blood T cells in healthy people across ages (dated by TCRdb to between 2014 and 2017). General notes on the study: In model experiments, template switching captured roughly one uniquely barcoded TCR beta cDNA molecule for every two T cells. Using deep sequencing normalized with unique cDNA molecular identifiers, the study measured how TCR beta repertoire diversity changes with age. The donors were divided into four age groups: young (average roughly 15 years), middle-aged (under 40), aged (about 62) and long-lived (more than 75). Donors of different ages were randomly distributed across sequencing lanes to avoid experimental bias. For two donors (one aged 18 to 29 and one aged 80 or older), the study analyzed two additional independent replicas of 1 million unique cDNA reads from the same blood draw. What the research found in general, with its limitations: Conclusive comparison of naive and antigen-experienced compartments was prevented by the profiling of bulk unsorted PBMCs. The long-lived group showed more naive CD4+ T cells, fewer expanded clones and increased TCR diversity than the aged group, suggesting age selection. The percentage of naive T cells measured by flow cytometry correlated strongly with observed TCR beta diversity. Because the CMV infection status of the donors was unknown, age-related changes in expanded clonotypes may potentially have been confounded. As age increased, observed TCR beta diversity per million T cells dropped in a roughly linear way, and a significant reduction was already evident by age 40. Estimates of total diversity from one million sequenced T cells were regarded as lower bounds and underestimates.

Donors were 30 to 45 systemically healthy Caucasian individuals from Russia aged roughly 6 to 90 years. Each donor gave ten milliliters of peripheral blood, collected into EDTA-treated Vacutainer tubes. Ficoll-Paque density-gradient centrifugation was used to isolate PBMCs, with at least 6 million per sample. Total RNA was extracted from PBMCs with Trizol reagent, with at least 5.5 micrograms obtained per sample. For every donor, an aliquot of PBMCs went through flow cytometry to measure the percentages of naive CD45RAhigh/CD27high T cells. About this clonotype itself: The antigen it binds to is not known. Base-call qualities are not available, and no considerably larger clone is one nucleotide away.

The protocol used for the library was 5' RACE. The instrument given in TCRdb is Illumina HiSeq 2500. A second PCR of roughly 6 to 11 cycles was run with a J-beta primer mix and a sample-barcoded 5' primer. Each TCR beta cDNA molecule received a unique molecular identifier from a template-switch 5' adaptor carrying 12 random nucleotides. Each sample yielded at least 2.5 million CDR3-containing paired-end reads. The Mint cDNA synthesis kit, primed by a TRBC-specific oligonucleotide, was used to synthesize first-strand cDNA from all RNA. Following uracil-DNA glycosylase treatment, a first 18-cycle PCR with universal primers M1SS and BC2_uni_R was performed on all cDNA. Regarding the original processing steps: Normalization of each sample was performed by random selection of 1 million high-quality reads, each carrying a distinct molecular identifier. Reads with shared molecular identifiers were discarded instead of being binned into consensus sequences. MiTCR, with a Q25 quality threshold and the strictest error-elimination algorithm, was used for CDR3 identification, clonotype clustering and error correction. A nonparametric unseen species model with Euler transformation was used to estimate a lower bound on total TCR beta diversity. Clones were called with MiXCR by TCRdb after fastp trimmed the public reads at Q25, and only in-frame beta chains were retained. A single entry per CDR3 protein holds the most common genes and DNA from its merged rows. The V and J calls were not made by the authors but by TCRdb's processing. The sample records fewer than 750,000 distinct CDR3 sequences, roughly 48% of which are singletons. The ten largest account for 20% to 25% of the sample.

V drops 5 bases and J drops 3 bases, leaving 15 bases in between. Reading from cysteine to phenylalanine, the CDR3 counts 14 amino acids. Just the 42-base CDR3 DNA is kept, in frame starting at base 1. According to the germline V gene, CDR1 reads SQVTM and CDR2 reads ANQGSEA. This clonotype was obtained from a man older than 75 in good health. The sequence links TRBV29-1 to TRBJ2-3; a tentative D call is TRBD1 (5 bases match). Material for sequencing was blood. The DNA is as follows: TGCAGCGTTCAGGGTAACCCCGCGACAGATACGCAGTATTTT. Its translation is CSVQGNPATDTQYF.